This T cell receptor beta chain was recorded in a study of Graves' ophthalmopathy and Graves' hyperthyroidism. Study findings and constraints: Most expanded clonotypes in thyroid above 0.001 frequency also showed up in blood.

The sequenced template was RNA, covering the TCR beta CDR3 region. First-round RT-PCR with HTBI primers preceded a second-round multiplex PCR. From the multiplex PCR reads, TCRdb called clonotypes with MiXCR, one entry per CDR3 protein. The sample consists of 400,000 to 450,000 distinct CDR3 sequences, about 21% of them appearing once. It was from over 8.5 ml of fresh peripheral blood that the PBMCs came. This clonotype was seen a handful of times. Its target is not known. The J segment lost 4 bases and the V segment lost 0 bases, leaving 5 bases of the junction unmatched. The CDR3 contains 16 residues. Germline V lookup: CDR1 SGHRS, CDR2 YFSETQ.

The specimen sequenced was peripheral blood. The clonotype comes from a woman between 18 and 29 years old with stable Graves' hyperthyroidism. The V and J genes are TRBV5-1 and TRBJ1-3; 9 nucleotides match TRBD1. As DNA, the CDR3 is TGCGCCAGCAGCTTGGACAGGGGGCTGTGGGGAAACACCATATATTTT. This translates into CASSLDRGLWGNTIYF.